This T cell receptor beta chain was sequenced in a study of shared clonotypes between healthy human individuals. The overall study: Donors were a couple of women and three men aged 18 to 49.

Study conclusions and caveats: The authors expected sequencing depth to affect clonotype sharing among donors.

The authors ran unsorted PBMC replicate PCRs on about 310 ng DNA, about 30,000 T cell genomes. The data were produced by immunoSEQ multiplex PCR, yet TCRdb's version contains in-frame clones alone and is incomplete. Of about 600,000 clones listed, around 76% are singletons. This CDR3 is 13 amino acids long. The V end lost 1 base, the J end lost 3 bases, and 7 bases lay between the germline ends. Germline CDR1 and CDR2: SGHAT and FQNNGV. In its sample, this clone ranks as medium-sized. Its antigen is still unknown. This TCR derives from a woman between 40 and 50 years old in good health. Some clones in this sample may be carry-over from other donors' samples. The V gene is TRBV11-2, the J gene TRBJ2-7, with unresolved D. Sequencing used PBMCs. CDR3 in DNA: TGTGCCAGCAGCTTAGGTGATGGCTACGAGCAGTACTTC. It codes for CASSLGDGYEQYF. Using reference TRBV11-2 and TRBJ2-7 for the parts outside the CDR3, the full variable domain is EAGVAQSPRYKIIEKRQSVAFWCNPISGHATLYWYQQILGQGPKLLIQFQNNGVVDDSQLPKDRFSAERLKGVDSTLKIQPAKLEDSAVYLCASSLGDGYEQYFGPGTRLTVT.